This T cell receptor (beta chain) was retrieved from a study of blood T cell repertoires in COVID-19. Study-level background: Spain, Italy and the United States supplied samples that represented acute and convalescent COVID-19. PBMCs, B-cell-depleted T cells, or T cells provided the cDNA or gDNA that made up the material.

Methods used by the authors: Estimates of nucleated cell counts were drawn from the amplification of reference gene primers. Assay used: immunoSEQ multiplex PCR; TCRdb lists only in-frame clones, some missing. The D gene and trimming were derived from the DNA, and the V and J assignments and clone size from that table. The sample shows more than 95,000 clones, about four fifths of them seen only once. This receptor was identified in a woman older than 75 with active or convalescent COVID-19. The sample consisted of peripheral blood.

The CDR3 here is CASSLGQHLGYTF. The DNA for the CDR3 is TGCGCCAGCAGCTTAGGACAGCATTTAGGCTACACCTTC. The chain recombines TRBV5-1 with TRBJ1-2, with a possible D match to TRBD1 (6 bases). The CDR3 has 13 residues. Germline CDR1 reads SGHRS; CDR2 reads YFSETQ. The V gene lost 2 bases and the J gene lost 8 bases, with 13 bases spanning the gap.